This TCR beta chain was obtained from a study of blood T cell repertoires in COVID-19. About the research overall: Samples of COVID-19 (acute and convalescent) were obtained from the United States, Italy and Spain.

This clone appeared a single time. Libraries were prepared by immunoSEQ multiplex PCR; TCRdb keeps only in-frame clonotypes and omits some of them. The sample records around 480,000 clones, 88% being singletons. The CDR3 is made up of 15 amino acids. Germline V lookup: CDR1 KGHSH, CDR2 LQKENI. Trimming took 2 bases from V and 1 from J, leaving 11 bases between them. The sample was peripheral blood. The chain has TRBV18 and TRBJ1-1, with D tentatively TRBD1 (6 bases). The receptor was isolated from a woman aged 45-59 years with COVID-19, enrolled during active disease. The CDR3: CASSPITGQNTEAFF. DNA of the CDR3: TGTGCCAGCTCACCAATTACAGGGCAGAACACTGAAGCTTTCTTT.